This note documents a single T cell receptor beta chain sequence. Its cognate antigen is unknown. The data stem from a study of OX40 agonist ivuxolimab in advanced cancers. The overall study: Patients with prior anti-PD-1, anti-PD-L1 or anti-CTLA-4 therapy were eligible; about 41% had some. Two cutaneous melanoma patients and one hepatocellular carcinoma patient, three in all, had partial responses.

The data were produced by immunoSEQ multiplex PCR, yet TCRdb's version contains in-frame clones alone and is incomplete. The sample records tens of thousands of clones, 88% being singletons. CDR3 length: 15 amino acids. Germline V lookup: CDR1 MNHEY, CDR2 SMNVEV (reference sequence). The trim removed 6 bases at V and 6 bases at J, leaving 9 bases unmatched. Study findings and constraints: The CD4+ and CD8+ T cells in the blood had expanded clonally by week 6 at 0.1 to 3.0 mg/kg.

The rearrangement links TRBV27 to TRBJ2-2; 8 bases are a match to TRBD2. This clonotype was sampled from an adult with an advanced solid tumor such as melanoma, head and neck, liver or kidney cancer. Here the sequenced sample was CD4+ or CD8+ T cells sorted from blood, taken in a trial of the OX40 agonist ivuxolimab. The CDR3 DNA reads TGTGCCAGCAGAGAGGTAGCGGGAAAAGCCGGGGAGCTGTTTTTT. This gives the protein CASREVAGKAGELFF.